The clone carrying this T cell receptor beta chain was counted a single time. This CDR3 is 15 amino acids long. Trimming removed 6 bases from V and 2 bases from J; junction bases left unmatched: 6. Germline V gene sequence: CDR1 SGHTA, CDR2 FQGNSA. The source of the sample is a study of blood T cell repertoires in COVID-19. TCRdb keeps only in-frame clones here, not all; method: immunoSEQ multiplex PCR. The sample lists over 100,000 clones; around nine tenths were seen once. This clonotype originated in a woman in her sixties or seventies with COVID-19, enrolled during active disease. The sequencing sample was made of peripheral blood. The chain joins TRBV7-2 to TRBJ2-3, with 9 bases identical to TRBD2. CDR3 bases: TGTGCCAGCAGTAAAAGCGGGGGGCCCACAGATACGCAGTATTTT. Translated: CASSKSGGPTDTQYF. The whole variable domain, remainder taken from reference TRBV7-2 and TRBJ2-3, is GAGVSQSPSNKVTEKGKDVELRCDPISGHTALYWYRQSLGQGLEFLIYFQGNSAPDKSGLPSDRFSAERTGGSVSTLTIQRTQQEDSAVYLCASSKSGGPTDTQYFGPGTRLTVL.